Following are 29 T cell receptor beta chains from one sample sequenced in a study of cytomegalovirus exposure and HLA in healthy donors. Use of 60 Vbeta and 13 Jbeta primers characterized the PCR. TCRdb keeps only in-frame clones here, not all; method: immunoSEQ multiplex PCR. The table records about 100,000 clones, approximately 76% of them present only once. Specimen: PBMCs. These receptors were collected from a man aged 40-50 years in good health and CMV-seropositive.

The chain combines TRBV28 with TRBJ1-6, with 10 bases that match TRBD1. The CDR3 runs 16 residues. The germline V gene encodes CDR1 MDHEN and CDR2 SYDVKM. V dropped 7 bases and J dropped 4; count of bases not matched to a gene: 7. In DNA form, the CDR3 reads TGTGCCAGCATCGAGGGGGGACAGGGGTATAATTCACCCCTCCACTTT. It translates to CASIEGGQGYNSPLHF.

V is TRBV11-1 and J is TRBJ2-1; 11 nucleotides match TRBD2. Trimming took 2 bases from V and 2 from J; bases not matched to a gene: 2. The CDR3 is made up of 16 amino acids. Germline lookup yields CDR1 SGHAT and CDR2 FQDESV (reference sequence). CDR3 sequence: CASSLIAGGAYNEQFF. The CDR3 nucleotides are TGTGCCAGCAGCTTAATAGCGGGGGGGGCCTACAATGAGCAGTTCTTC.

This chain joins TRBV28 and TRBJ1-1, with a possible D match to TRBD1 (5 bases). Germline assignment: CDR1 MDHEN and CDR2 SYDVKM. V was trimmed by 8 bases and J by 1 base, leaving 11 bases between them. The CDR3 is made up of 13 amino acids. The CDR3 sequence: CASCGGGNTEAFF. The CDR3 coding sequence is TGTGCCAGCTGTGGGGGGGGGAACACTGAAGCTTTCTTT.

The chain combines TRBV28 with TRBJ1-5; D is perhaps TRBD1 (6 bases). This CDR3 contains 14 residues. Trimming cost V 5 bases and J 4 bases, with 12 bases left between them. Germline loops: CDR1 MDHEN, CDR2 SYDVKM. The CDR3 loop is CASSQGTTNQPQHF. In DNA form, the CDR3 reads TGTGCCAGCAGTCAGGGGACGACTAATCAGCCCCAGCATTTT.

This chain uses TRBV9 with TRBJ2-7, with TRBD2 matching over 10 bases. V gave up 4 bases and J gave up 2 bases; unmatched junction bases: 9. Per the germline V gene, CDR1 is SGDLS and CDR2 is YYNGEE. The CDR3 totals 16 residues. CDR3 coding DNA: TGTGCCAGCAGCCCGATGACTAGCGGGCCTACCTACGAGCAGTACTTC. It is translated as CASSPMTSGPTYEQYF.

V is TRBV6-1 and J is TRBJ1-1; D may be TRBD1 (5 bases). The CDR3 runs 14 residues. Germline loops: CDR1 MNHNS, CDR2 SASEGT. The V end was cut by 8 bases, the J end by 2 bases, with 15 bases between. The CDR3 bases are TGTGCCAGCTACCACGGGGGGGGAAACACTGAAGCTTTCTTT. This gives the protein CASYHGGGNTEAFF.

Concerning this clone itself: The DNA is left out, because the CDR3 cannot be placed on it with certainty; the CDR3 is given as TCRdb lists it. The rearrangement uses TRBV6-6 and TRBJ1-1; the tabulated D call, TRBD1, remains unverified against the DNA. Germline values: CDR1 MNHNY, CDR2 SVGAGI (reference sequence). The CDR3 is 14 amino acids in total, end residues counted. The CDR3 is CASILDILNTEAFF.

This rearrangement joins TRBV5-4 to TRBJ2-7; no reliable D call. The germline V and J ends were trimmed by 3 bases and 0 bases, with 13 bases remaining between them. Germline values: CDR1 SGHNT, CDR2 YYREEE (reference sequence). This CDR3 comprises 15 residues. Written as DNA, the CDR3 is TGTGCCAGCAGCTCCCCCCAGGCGAGCTCCTACGAGCAGTACTTC. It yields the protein CASSSPQASSYEQYF.

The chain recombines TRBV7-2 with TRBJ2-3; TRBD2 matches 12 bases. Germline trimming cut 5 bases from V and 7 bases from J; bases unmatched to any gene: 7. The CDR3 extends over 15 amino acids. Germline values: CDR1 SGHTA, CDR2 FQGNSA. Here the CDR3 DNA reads TGTGCCAGCAGCATACTAGCGGGAGGCGTGAATACGCAGTATTTT. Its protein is CASSILAGGVNTQYF.

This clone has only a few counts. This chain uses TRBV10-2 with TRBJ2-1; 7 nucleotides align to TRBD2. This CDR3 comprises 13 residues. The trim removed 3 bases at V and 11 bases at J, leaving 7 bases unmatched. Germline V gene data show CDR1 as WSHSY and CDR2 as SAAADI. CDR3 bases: TGCGCCAGCAGTGAAGGAGCTAGCGGCAAGCAGTTCTTC. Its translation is CASSEGASGKQFF.

This CDR3 reads CASRPGGETQYF. The CDR3 DNA is TGTGCCAGTCGGCCAGGAGGAGAGACCCAGTACTTC. The rearrangement links TRBV11-2 to TRBJ2-5, with D perhaps matching TRBD2 (5 bases). In germline, CDR1 is SGHAT, CDR2 FQNNGV. V was trimmed by 9 bases and J by 4 bases, leaving 12 bases between them. This CDR3 is 12 amino acids long.

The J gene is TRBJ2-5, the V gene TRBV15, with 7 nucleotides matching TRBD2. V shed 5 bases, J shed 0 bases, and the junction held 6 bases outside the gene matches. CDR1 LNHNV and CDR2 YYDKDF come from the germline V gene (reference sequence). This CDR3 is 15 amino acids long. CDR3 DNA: TGTGCCACCAGCGTCCGACTAGCCGACCAAGAGACCCAGTACTTC. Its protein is CATSVRLADQETQYF. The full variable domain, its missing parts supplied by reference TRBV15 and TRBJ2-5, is DAMVIQNPRYQVTQFGKPVTLSCSQTLNHNVMYWYQQKSSQAPKLLFHYYDKDFNNEADTPDNFQSRRPNTSFCFLDIRSPGLGDTAMYLCATSVRLADQETQYFGPGTRLLVL.

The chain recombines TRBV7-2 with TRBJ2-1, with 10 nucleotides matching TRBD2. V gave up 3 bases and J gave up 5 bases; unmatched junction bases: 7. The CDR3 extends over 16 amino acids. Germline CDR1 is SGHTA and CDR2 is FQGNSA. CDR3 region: CASSFRRLAGNNEQFF. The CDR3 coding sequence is TGTGCCAGCAGCTTTCGTAGACTAGCGGGCAACAATGAGCAGTTCTTC.

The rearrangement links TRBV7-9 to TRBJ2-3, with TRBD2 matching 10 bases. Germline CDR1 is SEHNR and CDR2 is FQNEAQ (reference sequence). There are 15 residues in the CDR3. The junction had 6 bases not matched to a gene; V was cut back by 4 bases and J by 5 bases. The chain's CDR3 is CASSYGTSEGDTQYF. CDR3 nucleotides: TGTGCCAGCAGCTACGGGACTAGCGAAGGAGATACGCAGTATTTT.

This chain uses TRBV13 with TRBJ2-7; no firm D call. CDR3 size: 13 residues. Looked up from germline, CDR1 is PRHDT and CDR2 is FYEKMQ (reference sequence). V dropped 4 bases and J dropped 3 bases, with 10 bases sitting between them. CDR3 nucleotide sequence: TGTGCCAGCAGCTCTAGTGGCCGCTACGAGCAGTACTTC. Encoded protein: CASSSSGRYEQYF.

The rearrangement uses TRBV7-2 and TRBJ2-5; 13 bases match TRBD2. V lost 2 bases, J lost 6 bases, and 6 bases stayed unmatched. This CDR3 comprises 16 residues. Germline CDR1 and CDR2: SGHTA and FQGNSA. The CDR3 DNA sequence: TGTGCCAGCAGCTTATCAGTGACTAGCGGGGGGAAGACCCAGTACTTC. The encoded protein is CASSLSVTSGGKTQYF.

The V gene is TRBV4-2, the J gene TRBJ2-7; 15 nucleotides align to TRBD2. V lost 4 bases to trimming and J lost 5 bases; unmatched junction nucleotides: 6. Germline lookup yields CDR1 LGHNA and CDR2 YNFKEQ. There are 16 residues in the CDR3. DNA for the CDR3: TGTGCCAGCAGCCCGGGACTAGCGGGGGGTAGCGACGAGCAGTACTTC. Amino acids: CASSPGLAGGSDEQYF.

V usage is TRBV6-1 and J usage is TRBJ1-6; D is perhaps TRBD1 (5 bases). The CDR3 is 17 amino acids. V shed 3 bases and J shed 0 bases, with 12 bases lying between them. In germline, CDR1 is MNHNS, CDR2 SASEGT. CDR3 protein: CASSDWGLSSYNSPLHF. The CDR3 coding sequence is TGTGCCAGCAGTGATTGGGGCTTGAGCTCCTATAATTCACCCCTCCACTTT.

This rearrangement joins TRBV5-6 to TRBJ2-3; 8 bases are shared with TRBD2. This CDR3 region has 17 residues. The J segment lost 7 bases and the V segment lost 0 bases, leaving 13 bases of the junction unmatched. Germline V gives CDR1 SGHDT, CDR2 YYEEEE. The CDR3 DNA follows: TGTGCCAGCAGCTTGGCCGGGGCGGGGGGATTATGGAATACGCAGTATTTT. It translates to CASSLAGAGGLWNTQYF.

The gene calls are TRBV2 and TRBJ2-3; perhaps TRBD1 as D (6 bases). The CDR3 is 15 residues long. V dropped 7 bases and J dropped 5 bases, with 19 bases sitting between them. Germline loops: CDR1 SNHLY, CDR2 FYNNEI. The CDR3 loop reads CASINARGLGDTQYF. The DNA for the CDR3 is TGTGCCAGCATAAATGCTAGGGGGTTAGGAGATACGCAGTATTTT. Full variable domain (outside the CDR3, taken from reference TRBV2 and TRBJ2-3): EPEVTQTPSHQVTQMGQEVILRCVPISNHLYFYWYRQILGQKVEFLVSFYNNEISEKSEIFDDQFSVERPDGSNFTLKIRSTKLEDSAMYFCASINARGLGDTQYFGPGTRLTVL.

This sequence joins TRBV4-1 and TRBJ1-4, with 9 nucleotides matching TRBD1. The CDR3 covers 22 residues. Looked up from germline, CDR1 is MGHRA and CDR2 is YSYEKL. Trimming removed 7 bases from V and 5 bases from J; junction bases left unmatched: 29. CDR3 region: CASTWGLLQSGTGRASNEKLFF. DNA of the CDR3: TGCGCCAGCACCTGGGGCCTCCTACAATCCGGGACAGGGAGGGCATCGAATGAAAAACTGTTTTTT.

CDR3 nucleotides: TGCGCCAGCAGCTTGCTAGCGGGGGGGAACACCGGGGAGCTGTTTTTT. Amino acid sequence: CASSLLAGGNTGELFF. The J gene is TRBJ2-2, the V gene TRBV5-1; TRBD2 matches at 11 bases. The V gene end was trimmed by 1 base and the J gene end by 1 base; junction bases not matched to a gene: 0. This CDR3 region has 16 residues. Per germline, CDR1 SGHRS and CDR2 YFSETQ. The variable domain in full, completed from reference TRBV5-1 and TRBJ2-2, reads KAGVTQTPRYLIKTRGQQVTLSCSPISGHRSVSWYQQTPGQGLQFLFEYFSETQRNKGNFPGRFSGRQFSNSRSEMNVSTLELGDSALYLCASSLLAGGNTGELFFGEGSRLTVL.

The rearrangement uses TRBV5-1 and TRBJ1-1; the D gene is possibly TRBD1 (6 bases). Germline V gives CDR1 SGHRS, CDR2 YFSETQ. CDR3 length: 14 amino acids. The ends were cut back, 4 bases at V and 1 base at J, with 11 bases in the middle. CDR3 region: CASSEQGGNTEAFF. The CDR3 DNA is TGCGCCAGCAGCGAACAGGGTGGGAACACTGAAGCTTTCTTT. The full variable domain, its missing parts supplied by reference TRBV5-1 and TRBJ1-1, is KAGVTQTPRYLIKTRGQQVTLSCSPISGHRSVSWYQQTPGQGLQFLFEYFSETQRNKGNFPGRFSGRQFSNSRSEMNVSTLELGDSALYLCASSEQGGNTEAFFGQGTRLTVV.

The CDR3 here is CASSFYVTGANEQYF. The CDR3 DNA reads TGTGCCAGCAGTTTTTACGTGACAGGGGCGAACGAGCAGTACTTC. This chain connects TRBV27 to TRBJ2-7; TRBD1 matches at 8 bases. This CDR3 spans 15 amino acids. The germline CDR1 and CDR2 sequences are MNHEY and SMNVEV (reference sequence). Unmatched junction bases numbered 9, after V lost 3 bases and J lost 5 bases.

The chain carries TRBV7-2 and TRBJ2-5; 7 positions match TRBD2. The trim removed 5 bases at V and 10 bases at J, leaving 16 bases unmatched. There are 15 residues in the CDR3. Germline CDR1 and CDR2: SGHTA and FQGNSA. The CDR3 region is CASSPGGGTAGVQYF. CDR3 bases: TGTGCCAGCAGCCCTGGGGGGGGGACCGCCGGGGTCCAGTACTTC. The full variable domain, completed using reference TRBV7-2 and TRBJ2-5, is GAGVSQSPSNKVTEKGKDVELRCDPISGHTALYWYRQSLGQGLEFLIYFQGNSAPDKSGLPSDRFSAERTGGSVSTLTIQRTQQEDSAVYLCASSPGGGTAGVQYFGPGTRLLVL.

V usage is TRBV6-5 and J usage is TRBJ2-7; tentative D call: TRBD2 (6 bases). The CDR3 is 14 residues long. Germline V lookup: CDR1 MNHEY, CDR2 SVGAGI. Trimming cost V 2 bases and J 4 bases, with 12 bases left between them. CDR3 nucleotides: TGTGCCAGCAGTTACCGGGACGGACTATACGAGCAGTACTTC. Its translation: CASSYRDGLYEQYF.

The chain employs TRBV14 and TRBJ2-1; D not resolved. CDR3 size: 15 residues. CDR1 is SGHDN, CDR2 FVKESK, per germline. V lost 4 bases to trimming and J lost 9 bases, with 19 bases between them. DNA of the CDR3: TGTGCCAGCAGCCTCTTCCCCCCCCCGACTGGTGAGCAGTTCTTC. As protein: CASSLFPPPTGEQFF.

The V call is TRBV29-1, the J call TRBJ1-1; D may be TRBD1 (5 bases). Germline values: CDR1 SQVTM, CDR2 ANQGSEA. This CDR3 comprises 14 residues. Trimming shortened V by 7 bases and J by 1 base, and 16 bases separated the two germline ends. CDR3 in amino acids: CSADRGFTNTEAFF. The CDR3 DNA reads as TGCAGCGCCGACAGAGGTTTTACGAACACTGAAGCTTTCTTT.

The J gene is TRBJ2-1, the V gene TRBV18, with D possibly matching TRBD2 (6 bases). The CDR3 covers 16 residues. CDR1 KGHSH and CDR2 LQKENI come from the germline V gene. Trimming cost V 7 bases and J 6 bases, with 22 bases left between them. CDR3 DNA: TGTGCCAGCTGCGGTAGTTGGGGGGACGTAAGCAATGAGCAGTTCTTC. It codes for CASCGSWGDVSNEQFF.